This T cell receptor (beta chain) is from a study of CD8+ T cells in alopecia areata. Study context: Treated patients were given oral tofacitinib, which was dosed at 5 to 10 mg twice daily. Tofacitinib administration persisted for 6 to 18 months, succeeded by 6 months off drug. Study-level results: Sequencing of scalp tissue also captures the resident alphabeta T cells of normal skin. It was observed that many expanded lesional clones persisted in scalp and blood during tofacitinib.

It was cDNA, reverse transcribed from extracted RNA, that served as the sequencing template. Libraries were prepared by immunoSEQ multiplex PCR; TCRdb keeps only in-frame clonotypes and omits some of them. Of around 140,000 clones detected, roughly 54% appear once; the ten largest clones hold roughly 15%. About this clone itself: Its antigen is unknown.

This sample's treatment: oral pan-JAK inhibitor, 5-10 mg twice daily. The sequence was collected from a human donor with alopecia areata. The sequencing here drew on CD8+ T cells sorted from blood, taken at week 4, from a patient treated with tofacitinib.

CDR3 amino acids: CASAHSTDTQYF. The CDR3 nucleotides read TGCGCCAGCGCCCATAGCACAGATACGCAGTATTTT. The chain recombines TRBV5-1 with TRBJ2-3; D unresolved. CDR3 length equals 12 residues. Germline CDR1 and CDR2: SGHRS and YFSETQ. Trimming removed 7 bases at V and 0 bases at J, with 6 bases between.